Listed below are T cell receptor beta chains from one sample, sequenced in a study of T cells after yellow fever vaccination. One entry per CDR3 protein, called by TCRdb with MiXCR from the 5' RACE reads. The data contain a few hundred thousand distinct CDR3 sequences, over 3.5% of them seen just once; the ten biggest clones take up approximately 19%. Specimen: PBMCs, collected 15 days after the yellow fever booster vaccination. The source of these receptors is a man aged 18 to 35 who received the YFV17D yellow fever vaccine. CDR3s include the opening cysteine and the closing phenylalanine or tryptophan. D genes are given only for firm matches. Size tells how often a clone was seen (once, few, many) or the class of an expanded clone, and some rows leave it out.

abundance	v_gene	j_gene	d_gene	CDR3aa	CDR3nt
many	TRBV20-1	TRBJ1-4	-	CSAPTPTGRSTNEKLFF	TGCAGTGCTCCCACTCCAACAGGGAGATCAACTAATGAAAAACTGTTTTTT
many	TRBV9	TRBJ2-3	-	CASSVGGHPVADTQYF	TGTGCCAGCAGCGTAGGCGGACACCCGGTGGCAGATACGCAGTATTTT
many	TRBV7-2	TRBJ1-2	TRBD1	CASSGDRTVRGYTF	TGTGCCAGCAGCGGGGACAGGACTGTAAGGGGCTACACCTTC
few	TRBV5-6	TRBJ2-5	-	CASSLPNVMQETQYF	TGTGCCAGCAGCCTCCCAAACGTAATGCAAGAGACCCAGTACTTC
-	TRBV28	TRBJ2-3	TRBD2	CASRPTSGGVTDTQYF	TGTGCCAGCAGACCGACTAGCGGGGGGGTCACAGATACGCAGTATTTT
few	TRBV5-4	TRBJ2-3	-	CASSPGPTVTDTQYF	TGTGCCAGCAGTCCGGGACCCACCGTAACAGATACGCAGTATTTT
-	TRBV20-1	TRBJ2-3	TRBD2	CSASGRGLAGTDTQYF	TGCAGTGCTAGCGGACGAGGGCTAGCGGGGACAGATACGCAGTATTTT
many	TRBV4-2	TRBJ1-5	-	CASSQELIGVGNQPQHF	TGTGCCAGCAGCCAAGAGTTGATCGGTGTTGGGAATCAGCCCCAGCATTTT
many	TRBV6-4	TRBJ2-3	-	CASSHEGGTDTQYF	TGTGCCAGCAGCCACGAGGGGGGTACAGATACGCAGTATTTT
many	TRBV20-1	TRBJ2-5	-	CSARVPGPKRTQYF	TGCAGTGCTAGAGTGCCAGGACCCAAGAGGACCCAGTACTTC
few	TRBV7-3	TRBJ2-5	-	CASSLSGGARETQYF	TGTGCCAGCAGCTTATCAGGGGGGGCCAGGGAGACCCAGTACTTC
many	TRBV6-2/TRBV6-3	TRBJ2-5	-	CASTTRETQYF	TGTGCCAGCACGACCAGAGAGACCCAGTACTTC
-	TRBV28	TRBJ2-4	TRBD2	CASSRRGLAGVLAKNIQYF	TGTGCCAGCAGCCGACGGGGACTAGCGGGGGTTTTAGCCAAAAACATTCAGTACTTC
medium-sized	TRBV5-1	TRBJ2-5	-	CASSWRGTRQETQYF	TGCGCCAGCAGCTGGAGAGGGACGCGTCAAGAGACCCAGTACTTC
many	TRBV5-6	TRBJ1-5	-	CASSFSGYQPQHF	TGTGCCAGCAGCTTTTCAGGGTACCAGCCCCAGCATTTT
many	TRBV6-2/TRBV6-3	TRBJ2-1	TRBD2	CASVPGLAGAAGWIEQFF	TGTGCCAGCGTTCCGGGACTAGCGGGGGCCGCCGGTTGGATTGAGCAGTTCTTC
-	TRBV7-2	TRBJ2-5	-	CASTVPWEQETQYF	TGTGCCAGCACCGTTCCCTGGGAGCAAGAGACCCAGTACTTC
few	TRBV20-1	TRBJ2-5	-	CSARDTGARETQYF	TGCAGTGCTAGAGATACGGGGGCCCGAGAGACCCAGTACTTC
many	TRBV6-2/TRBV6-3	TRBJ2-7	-	CASSYSGTNSYEQYF	TGTGCCAGCAGTTACTCGGGCACCAATTCCTACGAGCAGTACTTC
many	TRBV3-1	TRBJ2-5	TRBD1	CASRGRDRQETQYF	TGTGCCAGCAGAGGAAGGGACAGGCAAGAGACCCAGTACTTC
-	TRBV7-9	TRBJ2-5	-	CASSSDRSQETQYF	TGTGCCAGCAGCTCTGACAGGAGCCAAGAGACCCAGTACTTC
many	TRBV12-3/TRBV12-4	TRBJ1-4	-	CASSQVLANEKLFF	TGTGCCAGCAGCCAAGTTCTCGCTAATGAAAAACTGTTTTTT
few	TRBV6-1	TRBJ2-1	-	CASRISGKDEQFF	TGTGCCAGCAGGATCTCAGGGAAGGATGAGCAGTTCTTC
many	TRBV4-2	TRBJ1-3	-	CASSPESASGNTIYF	TGTGCCAGCAGCCCCGAATCGGCCTCTGGAAACACCATATATTTT
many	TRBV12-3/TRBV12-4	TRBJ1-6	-	CASTIGGSPLHF	TGTGCCAGCACCATCGGGGGGTCACCCCTCCACTTT
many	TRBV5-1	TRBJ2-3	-	CASSLVDIGTDTQYF	TGCGCCAGCAGCTTGGTAGATATCGGAACAGATACGCAGTATTTT
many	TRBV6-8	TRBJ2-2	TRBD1	CASSSVRGTGDTGELFF	TGTGCCAGCAGTTCCGTGAGGGGGACAGGGGACACCGGGGAGCTGTTTTTT
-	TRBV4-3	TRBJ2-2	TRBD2	CASSDAASGGADGELFF	TGCGCCAGCAGCGACGCGGCTAGCGGGGGGGCCGACGGGGAGCTGTTTTTT
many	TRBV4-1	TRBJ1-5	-	CASSQGASANQPQHF	TGCGCCAGCAGCCAGGGGGCCAGCGCTAATCAGCCCCAGCATTTT
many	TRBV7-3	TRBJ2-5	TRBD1	CASSLTGTGEETQYF	TGTGCCAGCAGCTTAACTGGGACAGGGGAAGAGACCCAGTACTTC
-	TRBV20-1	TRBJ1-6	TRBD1	CSARAYRGGGNSPLHF	TGCAGTGCTAGAGCGTACAGGGGGGGCGGTAATTCACCCCTCCACTTT
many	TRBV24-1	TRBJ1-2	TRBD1	CATSETGTGNGYTF	TGTGCCACCAGTGAGACCGGGACAGGAAATGGCTACACCTTC
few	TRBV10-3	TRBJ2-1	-	CAISRRQSGSYNEQFF	TGTGCCATCAGCCGCAGACAGTCAGGCTCCTACAATGAGCAGTTCTTC
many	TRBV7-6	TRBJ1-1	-	CASRGPTNTEAFF	TGTGCCAGCCGCGGGCCTACGAACACTGAAGCTTTCTTT
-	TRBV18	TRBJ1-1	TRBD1	CASEGQGANTEAFF	TGTGCCAGCGAGGGACAGGGAGCGAACACTGAAGCTTTCTTT
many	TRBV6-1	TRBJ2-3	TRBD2	CASPPDSGLGEYF	TGTGCCAGCCCCCCGGACTCGGGACTAGGGGAGTATTTT
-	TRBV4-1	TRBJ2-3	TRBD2	CASSPQTSGGVADTQYF	TGCGCCAGCAGCCCCCAGACTAGCGGGGGGGTCGCAGATACGCAGTATTTT
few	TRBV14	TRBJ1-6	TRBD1	CASSQEAGGSPLHF	TGTGCCAGCAGCCAAGAAGCAGGGGGTTCACCCCTCCACTTT
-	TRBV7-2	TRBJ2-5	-	CASSSYVEETQYF	TGTGCCAGCAGCTCATACGTGGAAGAGACCCAGTACTTC